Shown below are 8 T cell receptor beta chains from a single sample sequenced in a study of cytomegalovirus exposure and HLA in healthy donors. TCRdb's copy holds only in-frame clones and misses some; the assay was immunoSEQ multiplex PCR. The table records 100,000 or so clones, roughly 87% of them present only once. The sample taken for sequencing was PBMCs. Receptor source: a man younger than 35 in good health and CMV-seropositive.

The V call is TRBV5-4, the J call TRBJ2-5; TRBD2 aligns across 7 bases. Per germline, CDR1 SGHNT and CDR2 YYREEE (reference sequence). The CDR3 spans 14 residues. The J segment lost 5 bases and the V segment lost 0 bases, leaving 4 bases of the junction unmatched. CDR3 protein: CASSLVAGDETQYF. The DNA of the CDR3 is TGTGCCAGCAGCTTGGTTGCGGGGGACGAGACCCAGTACTTC.

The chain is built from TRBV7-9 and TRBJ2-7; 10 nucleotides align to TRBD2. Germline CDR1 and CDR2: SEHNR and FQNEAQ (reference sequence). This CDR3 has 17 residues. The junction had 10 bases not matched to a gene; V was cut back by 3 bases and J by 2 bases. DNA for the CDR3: TGTGCCAGCAGCTTTTCACTAGCGGGGACTGACCCCTACGAGCAGTACTTC. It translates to CASSFSLAGTDPYEQYF.

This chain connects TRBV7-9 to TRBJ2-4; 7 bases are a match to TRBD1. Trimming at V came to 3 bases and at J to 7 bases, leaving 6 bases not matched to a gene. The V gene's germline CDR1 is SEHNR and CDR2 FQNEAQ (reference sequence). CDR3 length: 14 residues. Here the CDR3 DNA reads TGTGCCAGCAGCTTCAGCCAACAGGGGAACATTCAGTACTTC. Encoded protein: CASSFSQQGNIQYF.

CDR3 amino acids: CASSATPGQGYNEQFF. The CDR3 DNA reads as TGTGCCAGCAGCGCTACCCCGGGACAGGGTTACAATGAGCAGTTCTTC. V is TRBV9 and J is TRBJ2-1; 9 positions agree with TRBD1. Per the germline V gene, CDR1 is SGDLS and CDR2 is YYNGEE. The CDR3 spans 16 residues. Unmatched junction bases numbered 8, after V lost 3 bases and J lost 4 bases.

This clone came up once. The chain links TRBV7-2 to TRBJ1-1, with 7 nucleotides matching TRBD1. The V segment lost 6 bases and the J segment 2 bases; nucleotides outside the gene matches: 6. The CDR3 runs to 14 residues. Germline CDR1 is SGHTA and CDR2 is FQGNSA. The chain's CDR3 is CASSSRTGNTEAFF. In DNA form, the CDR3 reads TGTGCCAGCAGTTCCCGGACAGGCAACACTGAAGCTTTCTTT.

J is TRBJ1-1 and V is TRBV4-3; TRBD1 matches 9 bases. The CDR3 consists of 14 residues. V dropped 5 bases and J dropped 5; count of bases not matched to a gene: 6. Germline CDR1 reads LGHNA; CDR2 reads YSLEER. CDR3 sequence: CASSWTGEGTEAFF. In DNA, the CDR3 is TGCGCCAGCAGCTGGACAGGGGAGGGTACTGAAGCTTTCTTT.

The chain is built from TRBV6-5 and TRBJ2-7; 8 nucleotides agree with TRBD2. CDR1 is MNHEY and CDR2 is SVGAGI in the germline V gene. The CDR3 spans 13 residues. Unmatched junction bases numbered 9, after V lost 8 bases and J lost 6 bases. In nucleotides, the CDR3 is TGTGCCAGCTCTCCCGGGGGGGCGGGCGAGCAGTACTTC. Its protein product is CASSPGGAGEQYF.

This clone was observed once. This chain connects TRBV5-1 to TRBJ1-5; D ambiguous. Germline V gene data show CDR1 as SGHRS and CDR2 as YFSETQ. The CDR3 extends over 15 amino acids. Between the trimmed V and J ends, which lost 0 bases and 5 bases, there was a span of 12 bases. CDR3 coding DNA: TGCGCCAGCAGCTTGGGTTACGGGGAATATCAGCCCCAGCATTTT. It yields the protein CASSLGYGEYQPQHF.